Below are 15 T cell receptor beta chains sequenced from a single sample in a study of response to subunit inactivated influenza vaccine. MiXCR was run by TCRdb on the RT-PCR reads, yielding one entry per CDR3 protein. The table shows under 200,000 distinct CDR3 sequences, with approximately 12% occurring only once. These same records also appear under a second study, on T cells expressing NK-cell markers. That publication notes: TCR beta cDNA was made by 5'RACE template switching with UMIs.

The input for sequencing was CD8+ T cells sorted from PBMCs, taken 11 to 12 days after vaccination. These receptor sequences come from a man aged 50 to 60 who received an inactivated influenza vaccine.

This clonotype has a handful of counts. CDR3 loop: CASSYDGPHYEQYF. The CDR3 DNA follows: TGTGCCAGCAGCTATGACGGACCGCACTACGAGCAGTACTTC. The chain has TRBV7-6 and TRBJ2-7, with D unresolved. The CDR3 runs to 14 residues. Trimming pared 4 bases from V and 3 bases from J, leaving 13 bases between. CDR1 and CDR2 (germline): SGHVS, FNYEAQ.

The chain couples TRBV20-1 to TRBJ1-2; the D gene is possibly TRBD1 (5 bases). V dropped 0 bases and J dropped 4 bases, with 15 bases sitting between them. From germline, CDR1 is DFQATT and CDR2 SNEGSKA (reference sequence). This CDR3 comprises 15 residues. The CDR3 bases are TGCAGTGCTAGAGATCAAGACAGCGCGATCTATGGCTACACCTTC. This gives the protein CSARDQDSAIYGYTF.

The V gene is TRBV11-2, the J gene TRBJ2-7; 8 bases line up with TRBD1. CDR1 and CDR2 (germline): SGHAT, FQNNGV. Trimming removed 0 bases from V and 0 bases from J; junction bases left unmatched: 4. The CDR3 is 16 amino acids. The CDR3 is CASSLDPGQVSYEQYF. The CDR3, as DNA: TGTGCCAGCAGCTTAGATCCGGGACAGGTCTCCTACGAGCAGTACTTC.

A few counts support this clonotype. This chain connects TRBV11-2 to TRBJ2-7; TRBD2 is a possible D gene (7 bases). Germline lookup yields CDR1 SGHAT and CDR2 FQNNGV. Between the trimmed V and J ends, which lost 6 bases and 4 bases, there was a span of 16 bases. There are 14 residues in the CDR3. The CDR3 DNA follows: TGTGCCAGCAGGAGGGGGGGAGGGGGTTACGAGCAGTACTTC. It yields the protein CASRRGGGGYEQYF.

A few counts support this clonotype. The V gene is TRBV27, the J gene TRBJ2-7; tentative D call: TRBD2 (6 bases). Germline CDR1 MNHEY, CDR2 SMNVEV (reference sequence). The CDR3 loop spans 14 amino acids. V was shortened by 2 bases and J by 3 bases, with 11 bases between the two germline ends. The chain's CDR3 is CASSLSGGLYEQYF. CDR3 in DNA: TGTGCCAGCAGTTTAAGTGGGGGACTCTACGAGCAGTACTTC.

This clonotype was seen ten or more times. The gene calls are TRBV29-1 and TRBJ2-3, with D possibly being TRBD1 (5 bases). Trimming stripped 7 bases from V and 1 base from J, with 12 bases between. CDR3 length: 13 amino acids. Germline CDR1 SQVTM, CDR2 ANQGSEA. The CDR3 bases are TGCAGCGGTACGACAGAGCGCACAGATACGCAGTATTTT. Its protein is CSGTTERTDTQYF.

This clonotype was observed at least ten times. The gene calls are TRBV7-2 and TRBJ2-4; D gene ambiguous. The CDR3 is 12 residues long. V lost 7 bases and J lost 15, with 19 bases in between. Germline V gene lookup returns CDR1 SGHTA and CDR2 FQGNSA. The CDR3 DNA reads as TGTGCCAGCACCACCCTTAAGGGTCTTCTGTACTTC. Protein product: CASTTLKGLLYF.

V usage is TRBV4-1 and J usage is TRBJ1-5; D ambiguous. This CDR3 comprises 14 residues. V lost 3 bases, J lost 4 bases, and 10 bases lay in between. Germline values: CDR1 MGHRA, CDR2 YSYEKL. The CDR3 is CASSQAPGNQPQHF. The CDR3 nucleotides read TGCGCCAGCAGCCAGGCCCCGGGAAATCAGCCCCAGCATTTT.

This clonotype has at least ten counts. The chain carries TRBV29-1 and TRBJ2-5; maybe TRBD2 (6 bases). Germline V gene lookup returns CDR1 SQVTM and CDR2 ANQGSEA. Between the trimmed V and J ends, which lost 4 bases and 5 bases, there was a span of 8 bases. This CDR3 region has 11 residues. The CDR3 bases are TGCAGCGTTGGGGGGGAGGAGACCCAGTACTTC. It translates to CSVGGEETQYF.

This rearrangement joins TRBV2 to TRBJ1-1; a weak D match, TRBD1 (5 bases). V was pared by 8 bases and J by 1 base, with 14 bases between. The CDR3 spans 14 residues. Germline lookup yields CDR1 SNHLY and CDR2 FYNNEI. The chain's CDR3 is CASGGSKGNTEAFF. The CDR3 nucleotides are TGTGCCAGCGGGGGGAGTAAGGGGAACACTGAAGCTTTCTTT.

The rearrangement joins TRBV5-1 to TRBJ1-1; TRBD1 is a possible D gene (5 bases). Between the trimmed V and J ends, which lost 4 bases and 3 bases, there was a span of 19 bases. The CDR3 totals 16 residues. The germline CDR1 and CDR2 sequences are SGHRS and YFSETQ. CDR3 in DNA: TGCGCCAGCAGCCCCGACGGCGTGTCAGGGTACACTGAAGCTTTCTTT. Its translation is CASSPDGVSGYTEAFF.

This clonotype was seen a handful of times. The rearrangement uses TRBV6-5 and TRBJ2-3, with 12 bases identical to TRBD2. The germline V gene encodes CDR1 MNHEY and CDR2 SVGAGI. This CDR3 has 16 amino acids. The trim removed 0 bases at V and 8 bases at J, leaving 6 bases unmatched. The CDR3, as DNA: TGTGCCAGCAGTTACTCACTAGCGGGAGGTTCCCGTACGCAGTATTTT. Its protein product is CASSYSLAGGSRTQYF.

The chain recombines TRBV29-1 with TRBJ1-2, with D unresolved. This CDR3 spans 16 amino acids. The germline V gene encodes CDR1 SQVTM and CDR2 ANQGSEA. Trimming removed 7 bases from V and 3 bases from J, with 24 bases in between. CDR3: CSAYGDRVESDYGYTF. In DNA, the CDR3 is TGCAGCGCCTATGGGGATAGGGTCGAAAGTGACTATGGCTACACCTTC.

V gene TRBV20-1 combines with J gene TRBJ2-1; 11 bases line up with TRBD1. This CDR3 is 15 amino acids long. CDR1 is DFQATT and CDR2 is SNEGSKA in the germline V gene (reference sequence). Trimming took 6 bases from V and 7 from J; bases not matched to a gene: 11. The CDR3 nucleotides are TGCAGTGCCCCTGGGACAGGGGGGATGAAGAATGAGCAGTTCTTC. Translating gives CSAPGTGGMKNEQFF.

The chain has TRBV23-1 and TRBJ2-2, with D unresolved. TRBV23-1 is recorded as an ORF, its role being uncertain. V was shortened by 2 bases and J by 5 bases, with 9 bases between the two germline ends. The CDR3 runs 14 residues. Written as DNA, the CDR3 is TGCGCCAGCAGTCAACGGTTCAGGACCGGGGAGCTGTTTTTT. This gives the protein CASSQRFRTGELFF.